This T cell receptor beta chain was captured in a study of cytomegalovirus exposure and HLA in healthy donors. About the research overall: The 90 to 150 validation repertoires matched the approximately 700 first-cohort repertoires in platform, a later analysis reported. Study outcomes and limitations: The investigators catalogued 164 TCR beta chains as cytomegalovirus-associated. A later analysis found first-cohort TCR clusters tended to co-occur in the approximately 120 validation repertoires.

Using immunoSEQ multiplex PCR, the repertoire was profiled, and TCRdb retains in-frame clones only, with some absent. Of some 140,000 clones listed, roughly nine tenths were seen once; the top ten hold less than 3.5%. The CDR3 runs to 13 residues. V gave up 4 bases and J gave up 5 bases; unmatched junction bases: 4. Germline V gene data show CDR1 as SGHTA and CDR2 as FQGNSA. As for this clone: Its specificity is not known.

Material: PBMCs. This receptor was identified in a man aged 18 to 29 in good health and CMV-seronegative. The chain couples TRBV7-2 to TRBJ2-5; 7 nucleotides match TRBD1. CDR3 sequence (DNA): TGTGCCAGCAGCTCAAAGACAGGGGAGACCCAGTACTTC. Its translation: CASSSKTGETQYF.